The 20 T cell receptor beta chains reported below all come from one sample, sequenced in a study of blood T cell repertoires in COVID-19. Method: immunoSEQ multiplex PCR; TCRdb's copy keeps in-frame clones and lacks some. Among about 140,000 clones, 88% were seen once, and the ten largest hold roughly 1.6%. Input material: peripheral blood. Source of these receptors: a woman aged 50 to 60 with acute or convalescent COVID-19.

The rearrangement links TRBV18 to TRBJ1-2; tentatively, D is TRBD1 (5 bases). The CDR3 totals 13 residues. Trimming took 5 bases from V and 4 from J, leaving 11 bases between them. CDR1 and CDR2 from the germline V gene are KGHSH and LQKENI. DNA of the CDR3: TGTGCCAGCTCAACTGGGACTCCCTATGGCTACACCTTC. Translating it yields CASSTGTPYGYTF. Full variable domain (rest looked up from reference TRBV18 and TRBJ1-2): NAGVMQNPRHLVRRRGQEARLRCSPMKGHSHVYWYRQLPEEGLKFMVYLQKENIIDESGMPKERFSAEFPKEGPSILRIQQVVRGDSAAYFCASSTGTPYGYTFGSGTRLTVV.

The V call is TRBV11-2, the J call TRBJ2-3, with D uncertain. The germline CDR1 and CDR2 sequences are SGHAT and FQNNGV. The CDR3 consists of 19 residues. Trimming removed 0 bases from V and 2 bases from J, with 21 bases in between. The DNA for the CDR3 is TGTGCCAGCAGCTTAGATAAAAATCCTTGGAGCGCCGTCACAGATACGCAGTATTTT. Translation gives CASSLDKNPWSAVTDTQYF.

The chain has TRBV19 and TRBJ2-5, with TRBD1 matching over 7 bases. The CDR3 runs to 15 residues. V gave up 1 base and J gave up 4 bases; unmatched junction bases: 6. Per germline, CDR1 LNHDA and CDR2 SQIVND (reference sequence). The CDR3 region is CASSIGRGGTETQYF. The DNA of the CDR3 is TGTGCCAGTAGTATAGGGAGAGGGGGCACAGAGACCCAGTACTTC.

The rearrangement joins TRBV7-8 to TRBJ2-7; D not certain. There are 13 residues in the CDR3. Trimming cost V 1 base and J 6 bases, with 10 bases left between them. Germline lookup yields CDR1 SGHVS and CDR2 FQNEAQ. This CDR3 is CASSLVELREQYF. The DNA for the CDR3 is TGTGCCAGCAGCTTAGTGGAGTTACGCGAGCAGTACTTC.

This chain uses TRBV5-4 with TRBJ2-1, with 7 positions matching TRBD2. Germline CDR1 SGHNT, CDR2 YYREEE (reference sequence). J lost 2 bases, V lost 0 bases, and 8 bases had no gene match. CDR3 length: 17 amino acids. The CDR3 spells CASSLASGVITYNEQFF. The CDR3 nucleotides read TGTGCCAGCAGCTTGGCGAGCGGGGTCATTACCTACAATGAGCAGTTCTTC.

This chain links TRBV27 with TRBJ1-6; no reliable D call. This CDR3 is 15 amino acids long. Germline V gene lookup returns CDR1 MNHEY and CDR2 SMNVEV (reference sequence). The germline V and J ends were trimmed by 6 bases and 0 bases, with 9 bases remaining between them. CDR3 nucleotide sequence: TGTGCCAGCAGGTCCCCAGGCTCCTATAATTCACCCCTCCACTTT. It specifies CASRSPGSYNSPLHF.

The CDR3 DNA is TGTGCCACCAGCAGAGATCGACTGCAAGTGGAGCAGTACTTC. This sequence encodes CATSRDRLQVEQYF. The rearrangement joins TRBV15 to TRBJ2-7; no clear D gene. The CDR3 totals 14 residues. Germline V lookup: CDR1 LNHNV, CDR2 YYDKDF (reference sequence). Deletions cut 0 bases from V and 7 bases from J, with 13 bases between. The complete variable domain, with remaining parts taken from reference TRBV15 and TRBJ2-7, reads DAMVIQNPRYQVTQFGKPVTLSCSQTLNHNVMYWYQQKSSQAPKLLFHYYDKDFNNEADTPDNFQSRRPNTSFCFLDIRSPGLGDTAMYLCATSRDRLQVEQYFGPGTRLTVT.

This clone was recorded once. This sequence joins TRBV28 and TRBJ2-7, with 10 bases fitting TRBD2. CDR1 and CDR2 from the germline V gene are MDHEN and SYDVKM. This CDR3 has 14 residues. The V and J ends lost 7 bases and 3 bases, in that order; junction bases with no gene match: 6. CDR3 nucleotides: TGTGCCAGCACCTCTTTAGCGGGGGGCTACGAGCAGTACTTC. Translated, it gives CASTSLAGGYEQYF.

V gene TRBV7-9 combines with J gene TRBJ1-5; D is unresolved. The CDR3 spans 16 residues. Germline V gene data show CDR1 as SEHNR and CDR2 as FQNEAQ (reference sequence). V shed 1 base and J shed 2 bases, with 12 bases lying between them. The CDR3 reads CASSLGSGYRNQPQHF. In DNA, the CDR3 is TGTGCCAGCAGCTTAGGGTCGGGTTACCGCAATCAGCCCCAGCATTTT.

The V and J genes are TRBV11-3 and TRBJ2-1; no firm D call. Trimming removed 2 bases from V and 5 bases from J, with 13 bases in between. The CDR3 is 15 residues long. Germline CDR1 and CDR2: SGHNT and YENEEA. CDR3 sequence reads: CASSLKVSGHNEQFF. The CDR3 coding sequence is TGTGCCAGCAGCTTAAAAGTATCAGGTCACAATGAGCAGTTCTTC.

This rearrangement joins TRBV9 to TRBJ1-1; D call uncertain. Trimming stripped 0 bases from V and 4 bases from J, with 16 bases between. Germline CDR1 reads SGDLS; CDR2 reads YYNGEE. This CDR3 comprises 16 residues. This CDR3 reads CASSVAWAGIGTEAFF. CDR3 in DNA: TGTGCCAGCAGCGTAGCTTGGGCGGGGATAGGCACTGAAGCTTTCTTT.

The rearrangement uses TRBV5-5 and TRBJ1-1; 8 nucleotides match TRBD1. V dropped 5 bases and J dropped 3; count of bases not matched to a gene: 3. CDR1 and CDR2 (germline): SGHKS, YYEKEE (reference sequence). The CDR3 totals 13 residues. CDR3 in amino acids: CASSLTGDTEAFF. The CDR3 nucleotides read TGTGCCAGCAGTTTGACAGGGGACACTGAAGCTTTCTTT.

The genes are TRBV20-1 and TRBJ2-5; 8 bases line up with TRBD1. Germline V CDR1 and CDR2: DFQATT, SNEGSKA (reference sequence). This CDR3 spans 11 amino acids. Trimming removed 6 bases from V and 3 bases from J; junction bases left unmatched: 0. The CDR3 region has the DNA TGCAGTGCGGACAGGGAAGAGACCCAGTACTTC. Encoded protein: CSADREETQYF.

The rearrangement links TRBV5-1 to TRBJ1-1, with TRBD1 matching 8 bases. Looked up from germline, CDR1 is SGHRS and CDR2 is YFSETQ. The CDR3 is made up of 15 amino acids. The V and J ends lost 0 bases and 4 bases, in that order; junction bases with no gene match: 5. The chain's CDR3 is CASSLGQGKSTEAFF. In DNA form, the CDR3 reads TGCGCCAGCAGCTTGGGACAGGGGAAGAGCACTGAAGCTTTCTTT.

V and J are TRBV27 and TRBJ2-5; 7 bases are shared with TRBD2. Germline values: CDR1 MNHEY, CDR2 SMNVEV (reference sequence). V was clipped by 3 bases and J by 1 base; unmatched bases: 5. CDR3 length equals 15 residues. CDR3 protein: CASSLEGGVQETQYF. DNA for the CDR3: TGTGCCAGCAGTTTGGAGGGAGGGGTCCAAGAGACCCAGTACTTC.

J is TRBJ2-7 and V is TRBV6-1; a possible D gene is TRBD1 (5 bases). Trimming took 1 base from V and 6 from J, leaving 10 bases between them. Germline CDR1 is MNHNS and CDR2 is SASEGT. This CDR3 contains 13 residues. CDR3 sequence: CASSEVGASEQYF. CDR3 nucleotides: TGTGCCAGCAGTGAAGTAGGGGCAAGCGAGCAGTACTTC.

The CDR3 sequence: CASQVGNTIYF. The CDR3 DNA sequence: TGTGCCAGCCAGGTTGGAAACACCATATATTTT. J is TRBJ1-3 and V is TRBV6-5; D unresolved. With 8 bases removed from V and 3 bases from J, the gap between germline ends came to 5 bases. The germline CDR1 and CDR2 sequences are MNHEY and SVGAGI. The CDR3 runs to 11 residues.

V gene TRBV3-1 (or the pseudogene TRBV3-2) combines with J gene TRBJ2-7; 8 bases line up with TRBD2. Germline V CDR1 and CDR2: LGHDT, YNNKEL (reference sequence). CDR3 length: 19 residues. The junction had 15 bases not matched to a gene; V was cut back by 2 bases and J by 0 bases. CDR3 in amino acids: CASSQNLETSGYSSYEQYF. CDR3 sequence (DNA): TGTGCCAGCAGCCAAAATCTCGAAACTAGCGGTTACAGCTCCTACGAGCAGTACTTC.

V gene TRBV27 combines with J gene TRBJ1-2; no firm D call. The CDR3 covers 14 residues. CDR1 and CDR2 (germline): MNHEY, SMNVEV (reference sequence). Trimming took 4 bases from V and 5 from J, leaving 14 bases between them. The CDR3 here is CASSSNPPGYGYTF. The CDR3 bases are TGTGCCAGCAGTTCCAACCCCCCGGGTTATGGCTACACCTTC.

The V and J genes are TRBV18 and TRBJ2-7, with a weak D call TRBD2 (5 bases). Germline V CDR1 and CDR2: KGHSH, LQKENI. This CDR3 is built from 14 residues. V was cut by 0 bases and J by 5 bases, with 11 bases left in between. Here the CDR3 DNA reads TGTGCCAGCTCACCACCAGGACTTATGGACGAGCAGTACTTC. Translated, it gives CASSPPGLMDEQYF.